This T cell receptor (beta chain) comes out of a study of long-term antiretroviral therapy in people with HIV (dated by TCRdb to the early 2020s). In terms of the full investigation: Collection of the earliest samples took place about a decade ahead of the 2015 WHO recommendation for immediate ART, at a time when ART was typically delayed until CD4 counts fell. This retrospective serial study examined whether starting ART and sustained HIV suppression were associated with changes in the composition and diversity of the TRB repertoire in peripheral blood. The cohort contributed fewer than 200 cryopreserved PBMC samples from under 35 adults with confirmed HIV infection, collected serially over a mean of about 6 years (range 1-12). Among the roughly 30 participants with HIV, eleven were female. Test extractions of a monoclonal T-cell line alongside a few dozen polyclonal samples showed no cross-contamination during QIAcube processing. Results the study describes overall, beyond this receptor: Unsorted PBMC were profiled instead of sorted CD4+ and CD8+ T cells because pre-ART samples had limited cell numbers. ART initiation was associated with a significant increase in TRB diversity, but diversity stayed significantly below transplant donor controls even after long-term ART. Samples dated from the mid-2000s to the late 2010s, and the ART regimens used may be less effective than current ones. Since PBMC availability was limited, sequencing covered only the TCR beta chain, with no alpha chain pairing. Inferences about post-ART repertoire changes were limited because no data were available on ART adherence, viral resistance or therapy changes. Compared with controls, HIV repertoires had narrower CDR3 length ranges, and the network structure pointed to an antigen-experienced repertoire that shifted only slightly toward naive after ART. The repertoire was dominated across all time points by expanded TRB clones identified before ART initiation, although this dominance was seen to fluctuate and to decrease in many PLHIV after ART.

Remarks on this clone: Which antigen it targets is not known. Nothing much larger sits one base from this clone, and base qualities are not available.

The immunoSEQ hsTCRB v3.0 assay was used at survey level resolution for TRB variable region sequencing. The targeted TRB sequencing depth was roughly 40,000-50,000 T-cell genomes per sample. Pooled TRB libraries were sequenced on an Illumina MiSeq with a v3 150-cycle kit. The original pipeline was this. Repertoire analysis was performed in R inside a reproducible Nextflow workflow that covered QC, data transformation and analysis. LymphoSeq2, an R package for AIRR-Seq data exploration, was used to implement custom analyses. Several samples that produced fewer than 5000 total TRB sequences were removed, so approximately 190 HIV repertoires were analyzed. Among the roughly 190 retained HIV repertoires, some 57 were collected before ART initiation and approximately 130 were collected after ART initiation. Repertoires were downsampled to 5000 TRB nucleotide sequences, with summary statistics averaged over 100 downsampling iterations. The analysis kept only TRB sequences whose CDR3 regions were at least seven amino acids long. Diversity was assessed using a clonality score derived from Shannon entropy and using the Gini coefficient. Repertoire networks linked the top 5000 CDR3 amino acid sequences whenever two sequences differed by an edit distance of one. For TRB CDR3 amino acid sequences, antigen specificity groups and MHC restriction were predicted with GLIPH2. CDR3 amino acid sequences were matched against VDJdb and McPAS-TCR to flag known CMV, EBV, HIV or tissue antigen associations. Pre-ART, post-ART and control groups were compared with Wilcoxon signed-rank tests and Holm-Bonferroni correction. Imported from immuneACCESS, the table was reduced by TCRdb to in-frame sequences with V and J called. These copies leave out some clones; in studies compared against another copy, an unresolved V gene accounts for under half, and the cause of the remainder is not known. V and J calls plus clone size are reproduced from that table; the DNA served to infer D and trimming. The sample yields more than 10,000 clones; over 60% were counted once. The ten biggest clones cover approximately 21% of the sample.

Participants were included only if at least one PBMC sample before ART initiation and at least two post-ART samples were available. Treatment was received in the United States of America by all participants with HIV. Before DNA extraction, cryopreserved samples of roughly 0.9-10 million PBMC were thawed and then washed. At the time of the earliest PBMC sample, participants with HIV were aged between roughly 20 and 54 years. PBMC samples were contributed by each participant from 1-4 timepoints before ART initiation and 2-8 timepoints after ART initiation, with a median of 7 samples. For every participant, serial HIV viral load, CD4+ T-cell count, ART history and demographic data were obtained. Genomic DNA was extracted from unsorted PBMC with a Qiagen kit on a QIAcube, processed in batches of 12 samples. Trimming removed 2 bases from V and 1 base from J, leaving 23 bases between the germline ends. The cysteine opens and the phenylalanine closes a CDR3 of 18 amino acids. Only CDR3 DNA is held: 54 bases, read in frame from base 1. Reading the germline V gene (reference sequence) gives CDR1 GTSNPN and CDR2 SVGIG.

The V and J segments used are TRBV30 and TRBJ1-1; TRBD1 could be the D gene, as 5 bases match. The input for sequencing was unsorted PBMCs, taken 0.5 years before starting antiretroviral therapy. The origin of this receptor is a woman aged 40 to 50 with HIV. This receptor carries the CDR3 CAWSPPVWQGRANTEAFF. The DNA sequence follows: TGTGCCTGGAGTCCACCGGTGTGGCAGGGTAGGGCGAACACTGAAGCTTTCTTT. This CDR3, with the reference TRBV30 and TRBJ1-1 proteins standing in past its ends, gives the full variable domain SQTIHQWPATLVQPVGSPLSLECTVEGTSNPNLYWYRQAAGRGLQLLFYSVGIGQISSEVPQNLSASRPQDRQFILSSKKLLLSDSGFYLCAWSPPVWQGRANTEAFFGQGTRLTVV.